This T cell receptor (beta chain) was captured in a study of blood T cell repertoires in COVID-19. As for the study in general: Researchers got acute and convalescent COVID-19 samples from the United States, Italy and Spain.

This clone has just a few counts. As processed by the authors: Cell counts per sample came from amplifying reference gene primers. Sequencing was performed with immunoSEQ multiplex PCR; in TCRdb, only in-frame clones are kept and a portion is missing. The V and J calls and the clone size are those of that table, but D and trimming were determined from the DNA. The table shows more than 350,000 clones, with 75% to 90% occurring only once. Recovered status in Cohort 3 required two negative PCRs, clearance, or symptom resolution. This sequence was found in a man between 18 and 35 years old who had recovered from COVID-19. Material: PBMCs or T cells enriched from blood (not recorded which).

CDR3 residues: CASSPVAGVINQPQHF. The CDR3 coding sequence is TGTGCCAGCAGCCCGGTGGCGGGGGTGATCAATCAGCCCCAGCATTTT. The V call is TRBV27, the J call TRBJ1-5; possible D gene TRBD1, 5 bases. V was shortened by 6 bases and J by 3 bases, with 18 bases between the two germline ends. CDR3 size: 16 residues. Germline V gives CDR1 MNHEY, CDR2 SMNVEV (reference sequence).